This TCR beta chain was sequenced during a study of cytomegalovirus exposure and HLA in healthy donors. V was clipped by 2 bases and J by 6 bases, with 11 bases between them. This CDR3 is 13 amino acids long. The V gene's germline CDR1 is SGHNT and CDR2 YYREEE (reference sequence). With 60 Vbeta and 13 Jbeta primers, the PCR was carried out. Profiling relied on immunoSEQ multiplex PCR, and the TCRdb table lists in-frame clones only, not all of them. The profile shows 120,000 or so clones, about 80% of them singletons. This clonotype was sampled from a man aged 30 to 39 in good health and CMV-seropositive. V and J are TRBV5-4 and TRBJ1-2; D possibly corresponds to TRBD1 (5 bases). Sample: PBMCs. The CDR3 sequence is CASSFSLGDGYTF. The CDR3 DNA reads as TGTGCCAGCAGCTTCTCTCTAGGGGATGGCTACACCTTC.